This is a list of T cell receptor beta chains from one sample in a study of T cell responses to AZD1222 COVID-19 vaccine. This table comes from immunoSEQ multiplex PCR, and its TCRdb copy is limited to in-frame clones, with some not included. The table shows around 84,000 clones, with about 91% occurring only once. Sequenced here: peripheral blood, sampled on day 0 of MenACWY control vaccination. These receptors were collected from an adult in good health. Both conserved end residues are part of each CDR3. D genes are given only for firm matches. Clone size is stated in some rows and not others, as once, few, many or a class when expanded.

D gene: .; V gene: TRBV20-1; CDR3 length: 14; clone size: .; J gene: TRBJ1-2; CDR3 protein: CSASPDRTNYGYTF; CDR3 DNA: TGCAGTGCTAGTCCCGACAGGACTAACTATGGCTACACCTTC
D gene: TRBD1; V gene: TRBV9; CDR3 length: 16; clone size: .; J gene: TRBJ1-2; CDR3 protein: CASSGWDRGFNYGYTF; CDR3 DNA: TGTGCCAGCAGCGGGTGGGACAGGGGGTTTAACTATGGCTACACCTTC
D gene: TRBD2; V gene: TRBV9; CDR3 length: 15; clone size: .; J gene: TRBJ2-5; CDR3 protein: CASSVDGTTQETQYF; CDR3 DNA: TGTGCCAGCAGCGTAGACGGGACTACTCAAGAGACCCAGTACTTC
D gene: .; V gene: TRBV29-1; CDR3 length: 14; clone size: .; J gene: TRBJ2-5; CDR3 protein: CSVEGQLRQETQYF; CDR3 DNA: TGCAGCGTTGAAGGACAGCTCCGCCAAGAGACCCAGTACTTC
D gene: .; V gene: TRBV3-1/TRBV3-2; CDR3 length: 12; clone size: once; J gene: TRBJ2-3; CDR3 protein: CASSQGEDTQYF; CDR3 DNA: TGTGCCAGCAGCCAAGGCGAGGATACGCAGTATTTT
D gene: .; V gene: TRBV5-1; CDR3 length: 13; clone size: once; J gene: TRBJ2-5; CDR3 protein: CASSLKPQETQYF; CDR3 DNA: TGCGCCAGCAGCTTGAAGCCCCAAGAGACCCAGTACTTC
D gene: TRBD2; V gene: TRBV28; CDR3 length: 13; clone size: .; J gene: TRBJ2-7; CDR3 protein: CASVLGGSYEQYF; CDR3 DNA: TGTGCCAGCGTACTGGGGGGGTCCTACGAGCAGTACTTC
D gene: TRBD1; V gene: TRBV11-2; CDR3 length: 14; clone size: .; J gene: TRBJ1-2; CDR3 protein: CASSSTGGFGGYTF; CDR3 DNA: TGTGCCAGCAGCTCGACAGGGGGCTTCGGTGGCTACACCTTC
D gene: .; V gene: TRBV19; CDR3 length: 15; clone size: .; J gene: TRBJ2-5; CDR3 protein: CASRSGGLGQETQYF; CDR3 DNA: TGTGCCAGTAGGTCCGGGGGCCTTGGGCAAGAGACCCAGTACTTC
D gene: .; V gene: TRBV28; CDR3 length: 14; clone size: .; J gene: TRBJ2-5; CDR3 protein: CASGLGGHQETQYF; CDR3 DNA: TGTGCCAGCGGGCTGGGGGGCCACCAAGAGACCCAGTACTTC
D gene: .; V gene: TRBV20-1; CDR3 length: 15; clone size: .; J gene: TRBJ1-5; CDR3 protein: CSASRFWDSDQPQHF; CDR3 DNA: TGCAGTGCTAGTAGGTTTTGGGACTCAGATCAGCCCCAGCATTTT
D gene: .; V gene: TRBV5-1; CDR3 length: 14; clone size: .; J gene: TRBJ2-7; CDR3 protein: CASSLHSAEGEQYF; CDR3 DNA: TGCGCCAGCAGCTTACACTCGGCAGAGGGGGAGCAGTACTTC
D gene: TRBD1; V gene: TRBV5-1; CDR3 length: 14; clone size: .; J gene: TRBJ1-2; CDR3 protein: CASSPGTGGVGYTF; CDR3 DNA: TGCGCCAGCAGCCCCGGGACAGGGGGCGTTGGCTACACCTTC
D gene: .; V gene: TRBV7-9; CDR3 length: 12; clone size: .; J gene: TRBJ2-5; CDR3 protein: CASSFKRETQYF; CDR3 DNA: TGTGCCAGCAGCTTTAAAAGAGAGACCCAGTACTTC
D gene: .; V gene: TRBV11-2; CDR3 length: 15; clone size: .; J gene: TRBJ1-3; CDR3 protein: CASSSGFSSGNTIYF; CDR3 DNA: TGTGCCAGCAGCTCGGGCTTCAGCTCTGGAAACACCATATATTTT
D gene: TRBD1; V gene: TRBV28; CDR3 length: 15; clone size: .; J gene: TRBJ2-3; CDR3 protein: CASRPQGARTDTQYF; CDR3 DNA: TGTGCCAGCAGACCACAGGGGGCGAGGACAGATACGCAGTATTTT
D gene: TRBD1; V gene: TRBV7-2; CDR3 length: 15; clone size: .; J gene: TRBJ1-3; CDR3 protein: CASSGWDSSGNTIYF; CDR3 DNA: TGTGCCAGCAGCGGATGGGACAGCTCTGGAAACACCATATATTTT
D gene: .; V gene: TRBV28; CDR3 length: 13; clone size: once; J gene: TRBJ2-4; CDR3 protein: CASKPGDKNIQYF; CDR3 DNA: TGTGCCAGCAAACCAGGGGACAAAAACATTCAGTACTTC
D gene: .; V gene: TRBV28; CDR3 length: 16; clone size: .; J gene: TRBJ1-6; CDR3 protein: CATLWGGWPYNSPLHF; CDR3 DNA: TGTGCCACCTTATGGGGCGGCTGGCCCTATAATTCACCCCTCCACTTT
D gene: TRBD1; V gene: TRBV18; CDR3 length: 13; clone size: .; J gene: TRBJ1-2; CDR3 protein: CASSPGTGVGYTF; CDR3 DNA: TGTGCCAGCTCACCCGGGACAGGGGTCGGCTACACCTTC
D gene: TRBD2; V gene: TRBV7-7; CDR3 length: 15; clone size: .; J gene: TRBJ2-1; CDR3 protein: CASSRAGSSYNEQFF; CDR3 DNA: TGTGCTAGCAGCCGAGCGGGGAGCTCCTACAATGAGCAGTTCTTC
D gene: .; V gene: TRBV9; CDR3 length: 14; clone size: .; J gene: TRBJ2-7; CDR3 protein: CASSTGRNSYEQYF; CDR3 DNA: TGTGCCAGCAGTACAGGACGCAACTCCTACGAGCAGTACTTC
D gene: TRBD1; V gene: TRBV5-5; CDR3 length: 16; clone size: once; J gene: TRBJ1-5; CDR3 protein: CASSAVTGNSNQPQHF; CDR3 DNA: TGTGCCAGCAGCGCAGTGACAGGGAATAGCAATCAGCCCCAGCATTTT
D gene: .; V gene: TRBV27; CDR3 length: 13; clone size: .; J gene: TRBJ1-1; CDR3 protein: CASSLIGDGEAFF; CDR3 DNA: TGTGCCAGCAGTTTAATAGGGGACGGTGAAGCTTTCTTT
D gene: .; V gene: TRBV28; CDR3 length: 13; clone size: .; J gene: TRBJ2-3; CDR3 protein: CASRRQNTDTQYF; CDR3 DNA: TGTGCCAGCAGGCGACAGAACACAGATACGCAGTATTTT
D gene: .; V gene: TRBV5-1; CDR3 length: 15; clone size: .; J gene: TRBJ2-7; CDR3 protein: CASRYTGQGLVEQYF; CDR3 DNA: TGCGCCAGCAGATATACAGGGCAGGGGCTAGTTGAGCAGTACTTC
D gene: .; V gene: TRBV10-3; CDR3 length: 14; clone size: .; J gene: TRBJ2-7; CDR3 protein: CAISGGRADSEQYF; CDR3 DNA: TGTGCCATCAGTGGGGGCAGGGCCGACTCCGAGCAGTACTTC
D gene: TRBD1; V gene: TRBV9; CDR3 length: 15; clone size: once; J gene: TRBJ1-2; CDR3 protein: CASSVADGQGKGYTF; CDR3 DNA: TGTGCCAGCAGCGTAGCCGACGGACAGGGCAAAGGCTACACCTTC
D gene: TRBD2; V gene: TRBV28; CDR3 length: 22; clone size: .; J gene: TRBJ2-5; CDR3 protein: CASSLTPTSWTSGGPSEETQYF; CDR3 DNA: TGTGCCAGCAGTCTCACCCCAACCTCGTGGACTAGCGGGGGGCCGTCTGAAGAGACCCAGTACTTC
D gene: .; V gene: TRBV29-1; CDR3 length: 12; clone size: .; J gene: TRBJ1-1; CDR3 protein: CSVERGFTEAFF; CDR3 DNA: TGCAGCGTTGAAAGGGGTTTCACTGAAGCTTTCTTT
D gene: .; V gene: TRBV19; CDR3 length: 14; clone size: few; J gene: TRBJ2-6; CDR3 protein: CASTRSGGTNVLTF; CDR3 DNA: TGTGCCAGTACCCGAAGTGGGGGAACCAACGTCCTGACTTTC
D gene: TRBD1; V gene: TRBV28; CDR3 length: 15; clone size: .; J gene: TRBJ1-5; CDR3 protein: CASRTDRASNQPQHF; CDR3 DNA: TGTGCCAGCAGGACGGACAGGGCCAGCAATCAGCCCCAGCATTTT
D gene: .; V gene: TRBV3-1/TRBV3-2; CDR3 length: 11; clone size: .; J gene: TRBJ2-3; CDR3 protein: CASSQLDTQYF; CDR3 DNA: TGTGCCAGCAGCCAACTGGATACGCAGTATTTT
D gene: .; V gene: TRBV18; CDR3 length: 18; clone size: .; J gene: TRBJ1-5; CDR3 protein: CASSPLRTAEGSNQPQHF; CDR3 DNA: TGTGCCAGCTCACCACTCCGCACCGCCGAAGGGAGCAATCAGCCCCAGCATTTT
D gene: .; V gene: TRBV10-3; CDR3 length: 14; clone size: .; J gene: TRBJ1-5; CDR3 protein: CAISERAQPQPQHF; CDR3 DNA: TGTGCCATCAGTGAGAGGGCACAGCCTCAGCCCCAGCATTTT
D gene: TRBD1; V gene: TRBV5-4; CDR3 length: 15; clone size: .; J gene: TRBJ1-2; CDR3 protein: CASSFPGQGANGYTF; CDR3 DNA: TGTGCCAGCAGCTTTCCGGGACAGGGGGCCAATGGCTACACCTTC